Listed below are T cell receptor beta chains from one sample, sequenced in a study of cytomegalovirus exposure and HLA in healthy donors. Some clones are missing from TCRdb's copy, which holds only in-frame ones; the method was immunoSEQ multiplex PCR. The repertoire holds about 150,000 clones, with roughly 84% as singletons. Sequencing was carried out using PBMCs. All receptors derive from a woman between 18 and 29 years old in good health and CMV-seronegative. The CDR3 runs from the conserved cysteine through the conserved F or W. The D gene is left open where the match is weak. A clone size is listed for some rows: how often the clone was seen (once, few, many), or a class if it is expanded.

TRBD1,TRBV18,NA,TRBJ1-2,15,CASSPDRELNYGYTF,TGTGCCAGCTCACCAGACAGGGAGCTTAACTATGGCTACACCTTC
TRBD1,TRBV29-1,NA,TRBJ1-1,13,CSVRYRGNTEAFF,TGCAGCGTGAGATACAGGGGGAACACTGAAGCTTTCTTT
NA,TRBV19,few,TRBJ1-2,13,CASKRQGASGYTF,TGTGCCAGTAAGAGGCAGGGCGCAAGTGGCTACACCTTC
NA,TRBV10-3,NA,TRBJ1-2,15,CATQDSTGTNYGYTF,TGTGCCACACAGGATTCCACGGGCACTAACTATGGCTACACCTTC
NA,TRBV7-2,NA,TRBJ2-7,12,CASSLELGRQYF,TGTGCCAGCAGCTTAGAACTAGGGCGGCAGTACTTC
NA,TRBV7-2,NA,TRBJ1-6,14,CASSLEAGNSPLHF,TGTGCCAGCAGCTTAGAGGCAGGCAATTCACCCCTCCACTTT
TRBD1,TRBV25-1,few,TRBJ1-4,15,CASSEYRQGDEKLFF,TGTGCCAGCAGTGAATATCGACAGGGGGATGAAAAACTGTTTTTT
NA,TRBV7-2,NA,TRBJ2-5,15,CASSFLGRTEETQYF,TGTGCCAGCAGCTTTCTTGGAAGGACAGAAGAGACCCAGTACTTC
TRBD1,TRBV11-2,NA,TRBJ1-2,17,CASSSPGTGQGPTGYTF,TGTGCCAGCAGCTCTCCCGGGACAGGTCAAGGGCCGACTGGCTACACCTTC
TRBD2,TRBV7-3,NA,TRBJ2-7,20,CASSFKGGLAGGYVIYEQYF,TGTGCCAGCAGCTTCAAAGGAGGACTAGCGGGAGGTTACGTTATCTACGAGCAGTACTTC